A selection of T cell receptor beta chains follows, all from one sample in a study of STAT5B mutations in CD4+ large granular lymphocyte leukemia. Measured with immunoSEQ multiplex PCR; TCRdb has only the in-frame clones, and not every one. The repertoire consists of about 31,000 clones, with about 70% occurring once and the leading ten covering less than 2.5%. The sequencing input was CD4+ T cells from blood buffy coats. Source of these receptors: a human donor in good health. Both conserved end residues are part of each CDR3. The D gene is left open where the match is weak. Only part of the rows carry a size: once, few, many, or a class if the clone is expanded.

size,D,V,J,CDR3,DNA
.,.,TRBV19,TRBJ2-5,CASSIEGLLETQYF,TGTGCCAGTAGTATAGAGGGCCTTTTGGAGACCCAGTACTTC
.,.,TRBV2,TRBJ2-5,CASSEGGETQYF,TGTGCCAGCAGTGAAGGGGGAGAGACCCAGTACTTC
.,.,TRBV18,TRBJ2-5,CASSPGLPETQYF,TGTGCCAGCTCCCCTGGACTACCGGAGACCCAGTACTTC
.,.,TRBV28,TRBJ1-3,CASSLLRVDTIYF,TGTGCCAGCAGTTTACTCAGGGTGGACACCATATATTTT
.,TRBD1,TRBV18,TRBJ1-1,CASSPGQLLGGAFF,TGTGCCAGCTCACCGGGACAGCTTTTGGGCGGAGCTTTCTTT
.,TRBD1,TRBV30,TRBJ2-5,CAWGDRVPYQETQYF,TGTGCCTGGGGTGACAGGGTCCCGTACCAAGAGACCCAGTACTTC
once,.,TRBV25-1,TRBJ1-3,CASSLGQLSGNTIYF,TGTGCCAGCAGTCTTGGACAACTCAGCGGAAACACCATATATTTT
.,TRBD2,TRBV5-1,TRBJ2-7,CASSSERGGFEQYF,TGCGCCAGCAGCTCAGAGCGGGGGGGGTTCGAGCAGTACTTC
.,TRBD1,TRBV19,TRBJ1-2,CASSIPRQGVGGYTF,TGTGCCAGTAGTATCCCGCGACAGGGGGTAGGTGGCTACACCTTC
.,TRBD1,TRBV11-2,TRBJ2-7,CASSSKMGQGYEQYF,TGTGCCAGCAGCTCGAAAATGGGACAGGGCTACGAGCAGTACTTC
.,.,TRBV7-2,TRBJ2-2,CATLRGGPNTGELFF,TGTGCCACACTTCGCGGCGGCCCTAACACCGGGGAGCTGTTTTTT
few,TRBD1,TRBV6-5,TRBJ1-1,CASSTQTGGNTEAFF,TGTGCCAGCAGTACTCAGACAGGGGGGAACACTGAAGCTTTCTTT
.,.,TRBV7-9,TRBJ1-3,CASSSGNSGNTIYF,TGTGCCAGCAGCTCCGGAAACTCTGGAAACACCATATATTTT
.,.,TRBV4-2,TRBJ1-1,CASSQDRGFPEAFF,TGTGCCAGCAGCCAAGATCGGGGGTTCCCGGAAGCTTTCTTT
few,.,TRBV6-4,TRBJ2-7,CASKGPPGRSREQYF,TGTGCCAGCAAGGGCCCTCCGGGACGGAGCAGGGAGCAGTACTTC
.,TRBD2,TRBV5-6,TRBJ2-2,CASSRTPGLASGELFF,TGTGCCAGCAGCCGGACCCCGGGACTAGCGTCCGGGGAGCTGTTTTTT
.,TRBD1,TRBV18,TRBJ2-3,CASSPDRGFTDTQYF,TGTGCCAGCTCACCGGACAGGGGATTCACAGATACGCAGTATTTT
few,TRBD1,TRBV2,TRBJ1-2,CASSYPGQGEGYTF,TGTGCCAGCAGCTACCCCGGACAGGGGGAGGGCTACACCTTC
.,.,TRBV29-1,TRBJ2-7,CSVGVLVSGYEQYF,TGCAGCGTTGGTGTCTTGGTCTCCGGCTACGAGCAGTACTTC
.,TRBD2,TRBV18,TRBJ2-3,CASSPRLADWSDTQYF,TGTGCCAGCTCACCACGACTAGCGGATTGGTCAGATACGCAGTATTTT
few,TRBD1,TRBV7-2,TRBJ2-1,CAIPGQGFGEQFF,TGTGCCATCCCGGGACAGGGCTTTGGGGAGCAGTTCTTC
once,.,TRBV10-1,TRBJ2-1,CASSDAHLGHEQFF,TGCGCCAGCAGTGATGCCCATCTAGGACATGAGCAGTTCTTC
.,.,TRBV7-2,TRBJ1-2,CASSQLGGGSYGYTF,TGTGCCAGCAGCCAGCTTGGTGGGGGGTCCTATGGCTACACCTTC
once,.,TRBV7-2,TRBJ1-3,CASSLGRGISSGNTIYF,TGTGCCAGCAGCTTAGGAAGGGGGATAAGCTCTGGAAACACCATATATTTT
.,.,TRBV7-8,TRBJ1-5,CASSLDRSQPQHF,TGTGCCAGCAGCTTGGACAGATCACAGCCCCAGCATTTT
.,.,TRBV7-2,TRBJ2-3,CASSLGTLDTQYF,TGTGCCAGCAGCCTCGGGACTCTCGATACGCAGTATTTT
.,TRBD1,TRBV7-9,TRBJ1-1,CASTPRGTALNTEAFF,TGTGCCAGCACCCCCCGCGGGACAGCGTTGAACACTGAAGCTTTCTTT
.,.,TRBV6-5,TRBJ2-3,CASSYGEGTQYF,TGTGCCAGCAGTTACGGTGAGGGCACGCAGTATTTT
.,.,TRBV6-5,TRBJ2-5,CASSLRRGETQYF,TGTGCCAGCAGCCTAAGAAGAGGAGAGACCCAGTACTTC
once,.,TRBV2,TRBJ2-7,CASRSDSSEQYF,TGTGCCAGCAGATCGGACAGTTCCGAGCAGTACTTC
once,TRBD1,TRBV14,TRBJ1-2,CASSQDHGQGRWYGYTF,TGTGCCAGCAGCCAAGATCACGGACAGGGGCGATGGTATGGCTACACCTTC